These 23 T cell receptor beta chains were sequenced from one sample in a study of naive and memory T cell subsets. Both TRBC1 and TRBC2 were covered by a beta constant-region primer of two equimolar oligonucleotides. Nested alpha and beta constant-region primers with the SP2 primer drove four PCR rounds on ligated cDNA. TCRdb reprocessed the UMI-ligation and nested PCR reads via MiXCR and lists one record per CDR3 protein. Of around 160,000 distinct CDR3 sequences in the sample, about 20% were seen once. Overall study findings and caveats: A few larger clonotypes appeared in naive repertoires, especially CD8, possibly memory cells re-expressing CD45RA.

Their specific antigens are unknown. Input material: naive CD4+ T cells from blood. Every receptor here comes from a human donor in good health.

This clonotype was detected only a few times. The chain combines TRBV11-2 with TRBJ2-5; 7 bases map to TRBD1. The CDR3 consists of 15 residues. Germline CDR1 SGHAT, CDR2 FQNNGV. V was pared by 5 bases and J by 7 bases, with 13 bases of the junction left unmatched. As DNA, the CDR3 is TGTGCCAGCAGCAAACCGGGACAGCGCCGTCCGACCCAGTACTTC. Protein sequence: CASSKPGQRRPTQYF.

The table lists this clonotype with a few counts. V is TRBV11-2 and J is TRBJ2-1, with 13 bases identical to TRBD2. This CDR3 has 17 residues. V was pared by 4 bases and J by 6 bases, with 9 bases of the junction left unmatched. Germline V gene lookup returns CDR1 SGHAT and CDR2 FQNNGV. The CDR3 region is CASSSPGLAGERNEQFF. As DNA, the CDR3 is TGTGCCAGCAGCTCCCCAGGACTAGCGGGAGAACGCAATGAGCAGTTCTTC.

This rearrangement joins TRBV24-1 to TRBJ2-1; 9 nucleotides line up with TRBD2. With 5 bases clipped from V and 10 bases from J, the junction kept 17 bases outside the gene matches. This CDR3 contains 17 residues. The germline V gene has CDR1 KGHDR and CDR2 SFDVKD. CDR3 DNA: TGTGCCACCAGTGTTTCCCTACCGGGACTAGCCAGCGGGGAGCAGTTCTTC. Residues: CATSVSLPGLASGEQFF.

CDR3 in amino acids: CASKGRTSGTYEQYF. The CDR3 DNA is TGTGCCAGCAAGGGGCGGACTAGCGGGACCTACGAGCAGTACTTC. The chain uses TRBV27 and TRBJ2-7; 12 bases match TRBD2. The CDR3 totals 15 residues. J lost 2 bases, V lost 7 bases, and 6 bases had no gene match. Per the germline V gene, CDR1 is MNHEY and CDR2 is SMNVEV (reference sequence).

This chain joins TRBV7-8 and TRBJ1-5; D gene unclear. CDR3 size: 16 residues. CDR1 SGHVS and CDR2 FQNEAQ come from the germline V gene. Trimming took off 0 bases at V and 0 bases at J, with 9 bases between the two ends. CDR3 coding DNA: TGTGCCAGCAGCTTAGCGCATCCTTATAGCAATCAGCCCCAGCATTTT. Its protein product is CASSLAHPYSNQPQHF.

This clonotype came up a few times. This chain joins TRBV6-5 and TRBJ1-4, with D perhaps TRBD1 (6 bases). Germline V lookup: CDR1 MNHEY, CDR2 SVGAGI. V dropped 4 bases and J dropped 11 bases, with 20 bases sitting between them. The CDR3 consists of 15 residues. The CDR3 bases are TGTGCCAGCAGTTTCAGACAGGAACGGACTCGGAAACTGTTTTTT. It yields the protein CASSFRQERTRKLFF.

Only a few counts were recorded for this clonotype. The chain has TRBV28 and TRBJ2-3; perhaps D is TRBD1 or TRBD2 (5 bases each). V was pared by 2 bases and J by 6 bases, with 9 bases between. Per germline, CDR1 MDHEN and CDR2 SYDVKM. The CDR3 spans 13 residues. DNA of the CDR3: TGTGCCAGCAGTTTAAGGGGAGAGGATACGCAGTATTTT. Translating gives CASSLRGEDTQYF.

This clonotype was recorded once. The V call is TRBV30, the J call TRBJ1-5; D ambiguous. CDR3 length: 15 amino acids. Deletions cut 2 bases from V and 0 bases from J, with 11 bases between. Germline assignment: CDR1 GTSNPN and CDR2 SVGIG (reference sequence). The CDR3 DNA reads as TGTGCCTGGAGTAAGGGTCTCCTTAGCAATCAGCCCCAGCATTTT. Translated, it gives CAWSKGLLSNQPQHF.

Many counts were recorded for this clonotype. The rearrangement joins TRBV29-1 to TRBJ2-1; 8 nucleotides match TRBD2. This CDR3 is built from 15 residues. In germline, CDR1 is SQVTM, CDR2 ANQGSEA. As DNA, the CDR3 is TGCGCTGCCCCCCCGAGCGGGAGAAAGAACAATGAGCAGTTCTTC. Amino acid sequence: CAAPPSGRKNNEQFF.

Note on this clonotype: This may be a read error, as it is one base from a much larger clone. The chain is built from TRBV7-2 and TRBJ2-1; 7 bases line up with TRBD2. Per germline, CDR1 SGHTA and CDR2 FQGNSA. CDR3 length equals 15 residues. V shed 7 bases, J shed 0 bases, and the junction held 6 bases outside the gene matches. CDR3 sequence reads: CASIWGGSSYNEQFF. Written as DNA, the CDR3 is TGTGCCAGCATCTGGGGCGGGAGCTCCTACAATGAGCAGTTCTTC.

This chain connects TRBV5-1 to TRBJ1-2; 7 nucleotides line up with TRBD1. With V trimmed by 4 bases and J by 6 bases, 12 bases remained unmatched. The CDR3 contains 15 residues. Germline V gene sequence: CDR1 SGHRS, CDR2 YFSETQ. The CDR3 DNA sequence: TGCGCCAGCAGCATAGGACAGGCTGTTTTTCATGGCTACACCTTC. This gives the protein CASSIGQAVFHGYTF.

This clonotype was seen only a few times. The V call is TRBV29-1, the J call TRBJ1-4; D possibly corresponds to TRBD1 (5 bases). V lost 4 bases and J lost 6, with 12 bases in between. Germline CDR1 SQVTM, CDR2 ANQGSEA. The CDR3 has 13 residues. CDR3 nucleotides: TGCAGCGTTGCCAGGGCCCGGGATGAAAAACTGTTTTTT. It is translated as CSVARARDEKLFF. Combining the CDR3 with reference TRBV29-1 and TRBJ1-4 gives the whole variable domain SAVISQKPSRDICQRGTSLTIQCQVDSQVTMMFWYRQQPGQSLTLIATANQGSEATYESGFVIDKFPISRPNLTFSTLTVSNMSPEDSSIYLCSVARARDEKLFFGSGTQLSVL.

The chain combines TRBV12-3 or TRBV12-4 with TRBJ2-1; 7 bases match TRBD2. The CDR3 totals 14 residues. The J segment lost 9 bases and the V segment lost 5 bases, leaving 10 bases of the junction unmatched. CDR3 DNA: TGTGCCAGCAGTGAAATCGGACTAGTCGGTGAGCAGTTCTTC. This gives the protein CASSEIGLVGEQFF.

This clonotype has more than one count but fewer than ten. The rearrangement links TRBV12-3 or TRBV12-4 to TRBJ2-7, with D perhaps matching TRBD1 (5 bases). With 6 bases removed from V and 2 bases from J, the gap between germline ends came to 14 bases. The length of the CDR3 is 14 residues. Here the CDR3 reads CASSPRSGTYEQYF. The CDR3 nucleotides read TGTGCCAGCAGCCCCAGGTCAGGGACCTACGAGCAGTACTTC.

This rearrangement joins TRBV5-1 to TRBJ1-4; D is ambiguous. Trimming pared 0 bases from V and 5 bases from J, leaving 8 bases between. CDR1 is SGHRS, CDR2 YFSETQ, per germline. The CDR3 loop spans 14 amino acids. The chain's CDR3 is CASSLETFNEKLFF. CDR3 DNA: TGCGCCAGCAGCTTGGAGACGTTCAATGAAAAACTGTTTTTT.

The chain is built from TRBV27 and TRBJ2-5; TRBD1 matches at 7 bases. The ends lost 5 bases at V and 5 bases at J; junction bases unmatched: 17. The CDR3 spans 17 residues. Germline CDR1 is MNHEY and CDR2 is SMNVEV (reference sequence). In nucleotides, the CDR3 is TGTGCCAGCAGTCCTGAGACAGGGAGTGGGGAAATGGAGACCCAGTACTTC. Translation: CASSPETGSGEMETQYF.

The rearrangement uses TRBV7-9 and TRBJ1-2; TRBD1 agrees at 8 bases. CDR3 length: 14 amino acids. V was pared by 2 bases and J by 6 bases, with 5 bases of the junction left unmatched. Per the germline V gene, CDR1 is SEHNR and CDR2 is FQNEAQ (reference sequence). As DNA, the CDR3 is TGTGCCAGCAGCTTATCGTCAGGGGGCAATGGCTACACCTTC. Protein: CASSLSSGGNGYTF.

This chain joins TRBV6-6 and TRBJ1-1; D unresolved. The V end lost 2 bases, the J end lost 3 bases, and 10 bases lay between the germline ends. CDR1 MNHNY and CDR2 SVGAGI come from the germline V gene (reference sequence). The CDR3 has 14 residues. The CDR3, as DNA: TGTGCCAGCAGTTACCCGGTAGTATACACTGAAGCTTTCTTT. It specifies CASSYPVVYTEAFF.

V usage is TRBV12-3 or TRBV12-4 and J usage is TRBJ2-2, with D possibly matching TRBD2 (5 bases). There are 17 residues in the CDR3. V dropped 4 bases and J dropped 0 bases, with 15 bases sitting between them. The CDR3 DNA sequence: TGTGCCAGCAGTTCTTTAACTAGGCAGGCGAACACCGGGGAGCTGTTTTTT. This codes for CASSSLTRQANTGELFF.

J is TRBJ2-1 and V is TRBV19, with D perhaps matching TRBD2 (5 bases). The germline V gene encodes CDR1 LNHDA and CDR2 SQIVND (reference sequence). This CDR3 has 13 residues. The V gene lost 9 bases and the J gene lost 2 bases, with 11 bases spanning the gap. The CDR3 loop reads CASRTGTYNEQFF. CDR3 nucleotide sequence: TGTGCCAGCCGGACTGGAACCTACAATGAGCAGTTCTTC.

The J gene is TRBJ2-7, the V gene TRBV3-1, with D hard to call. Germline V gene data show CDR1 as LGHDT and CDR2 as YNNKEL (reference sequence). This CDR3 contains 12 residues. The V end lost 0 bases, the J end lost 9 bases, and 9 bases lay between the germline ends. CDR3 region: CASSQEGRRQYF. In DNA form, the CDR3 reads TGTGCCAGCAGCCAAGAAGGTCGACGGCAGTACTTC.

The rearrangement uses TRBV20-1 and TRBJ2-5; D possibly corresponds to TRBD1 (5 bases). The V gene lost 0 bases and the J gene lost 5 bases, with 16 bases spanning the gap. This CDR3 spans 15 amino acids. Germline V gives CDR1 DFQATT, CDR2 SNEGSKA (reference sequence). CDR3 amino acids: CSARDGQRAWETQYF. The DNA of the CDR3 is TGCAGTGCTAGAGATGGACAACGGGCCTGGGAGACCCAGTACTTC.

This clonotype was recorded many times. The chain carries TRBV29-1 and TRBJ1-5; D may be TRBD1 (5 bases). CDR3 length: 14 amino acids. Per germline, CDR1 SQVTM and CDR2 ANQGSEA. The V gene lost 4 bases and the J gene lost 9 bases, with 19 bases spanning the gap. The CDR3 loop is CSVADSQTGTPQHF. The CDR3 DNA follows: TGCAGCGTTGCGGACTCCCAAACCGGGACGCCCCAGCATTTT.